The 11 T cell receptor beta chains given below trace back to one sample, sequenced in a study of CD8 T cells in Susac syndrome. Random-hexamer reverse transcription was applied to roughly 0.45 to 1 ug RNA. TCRdb independently ran MiXCR on the immunoSEQ multiplex PCR reads; one entry per CDR3 protein. The sample yields tens of thousands of distinct CDR3 sequences, 93% seen once. Sequences were obtained from CD8+ T cells from PBMCs. These TCRs come from a human donor in good health.

This clonotype was seen only once. At one end, the junction sequence differs from germline, possibly due to a read error. The V and J genes are TRBV7-7 and TRBJ2-1; D is possibly TRBD1 or TRBD2 (6 bases each). Germline V CDR1 and CDR2: SSHAT, FNYEAQ (reference sequence). The CDR3 totals 14 residues. CDR3 protein: CASSLLAGANEQFF. In DNA, the CDR3 is TGTGCTAGCAGCTTACTAGCAGGGGCGAATGAGCAGTTCTTC.

The chain combines TRBV3-1 with TRBJ2-7, with D possibly matching TRBD1 (7 bases). Looked up from germline, CDR1 is LGHDT and CDR2 is YNNKEL (reference sequence). The length of the CDR3 is 15 residues. V was pared by 1 base and J by 5 bases, with 15 bases between. The CDR3 loop reads CASSQGNGRGDEQYF. In nucleotides, the CDR3 is TGTGCCAGCAGCCAAGGAAACGGCAGGGGGGACGAGCAGTACTTC.

V and J are TRBV7-2 and TRBJ2-5; 12 positions match TRBD2. The ends lost 3 bases at V and 7 bases at J; junction bases unmatched: 9. The germline V gene encodes CDR1 SGHTA and CDR2 FQGNSA. The CDR3 totals 16 residues. The CDR3 DNA is TGTGCCAGCAGCTTTGGACTAGCGGGGCCCCCGGGGACCCAGTACTTC. It encodes CASSFGLAGPPGTQYF. The variable domain in full, with the rest retrieved from reference TRBV7-2 and TRBJ2-5, is GAGVSQSPSNKVTEKGKDVELRCDPISGHTALYWYRQSLGQGLEFLIYFQGNSAPDKSGLPSDRFSAERTGGSVSTLTIQRTQQEDSAVYLCASSFGLAGPPGTQYFGPGTRLLVL.

The V call is TRBV4-3, the J call TRBJ2-1; TRBD2 matches 8 bases. Germline assignment: CDR1 LGHNA and CDR2 YSLEER. Trimming removed 2 bases from V and 3 bases from J; junction bases left unmatched: 6. The CDR3 contains 16 residues. The CDR3 nucleotides are TGCGCCAGCAGCCAACCGGAGAGCGGGGGCTACAATGAGCAGTTCTTC. Residues: CASSQPESGGYNEQFF.

The DNA for the CDR3 is TGTGCCAGCAGCCTACCTCCGGGACCCTACAATGAGCAGTTCTTC. Translating it yields CASSLPPGPYNEQFF. The V gene is TRBV13, the J gene TRBJ2-1; D is perhaps TRBD1 or TRBD2 (5 bases each). Trimming took 5 bases from V and 2 from J, leaving 13 bases between them. CDR1 and CDR2 from the germline V gene are PRHDT and FYEKMQ (reference sequence). The CDR3 totals 15 residues. Complete variable domain (other parts from reference TRBV13 and TRBJ2-1): AAGVIQSPRHLIKEKRETATLKCYPIPRHDTVYWYQQGPGQDPQFLISFYEKMQSDKGSIPDRFSAQQFSDYHSELNMSSLELGDSALYFCASSLPPGPYNEQFFGPGTRLTVL.

J is TRBJ2-1 and V is TRBV20-1; D could derive from TRBD1 or TRBD2 (5 bases each). The CDR3 consists of 16 residues. The V end was cut by 0 bases, the J end by 4 bases, with 16 bases between. The germline gives CDR1 DFQATT, CDR2 SNEGSKA (reference sequence). In nucleotides, the CDR3 is TGCAGTGCTAGAGATAAACCCGGGGCCCCTTACAATGAGCAGTTCTTC. Translation: CSARDKPGAPYNEQFF.

The rearrangement uses TRBV6-5 and TRBJ1-5, with D maybe TRBD1 (6 bases). This CDR3 spans 15 amino acids. Germline CDR1 MNHEY, CDR2 SVGAGI. V was clipped by 6 bases and J by 5 bases, with 17 bases between them. The CDR3 DNA reads as TGTGCCAGCAGCCTGACGGGTCAGGGGCATCAGCCCCAGCATTTT. Protein: CASSLTGQGHQPQHF.

The V and J genes are TRBV12-5 and TRBJ2-7, with D hard to call. V lost 1 base and J 5 bases, leaving 6 bases between the germline ends. Germline values: CDR1 LGHNT, CDR2 FRNRAP. This CDR3 has 12 amino acids. CDR3 in amino acids: CASGLGGNEQYF. CDR3 DNA: TGTGCTAGTGGTTTGGGAGGCAACGAGCAGTACTTC.

This clonotype has just a few counts. CDR3 region: CSASMPRGTGHFTYEQYF. The DNA of the CDR3 is TGCAGTGCTAGTATGCCTCGAGGGACGGGTCATTTTACGTACGAGCAGTACTTC. The rearrangement links TRBV20-1 to TRBJ2-7; the D gene could be TRBD1 or TRBD2 (5 bases each). This CDR3 region has 18 residues. Looked up from germline, CDR1 is DFQATT and CDR2 is SNEGSKA (reference sequence). V lost 3 bases and J 4 bases, leaving 28 bases between the germline ends.

The J gene is TRBJ2-1, the V gene TRBV6-2 or TRBV6-3, with 9 bases aligning to TRBD1. CDR3 length: 13 amino acids. V lost 4 bases, J lost 7 bases, and 2 bases stayed unmatched. CDR1 is MNHEY and CDR2 is SVGEGT in the germline V gene. DNA of the CDR3: TGTGCCAGCAGTTTGGGGACAGGGAATGAGCAGTTCTTC. Its protein is CASSLGTGNEQFF.

The chain recombines TRBV6-2 or TRBV6-3 with TRBJ2-7; a weak D match, TRBD1 (6 bases). The CDR3 is made up of 15 amino acids. In germline, CDR1 is MNHEY, CDR2 SVGEGT. V lost 6 bases, J lost 2 bases, and 17 bases lay in between. Written as DNA, the CDR3 is TGTGCCAGCAGCTCCTTAAGGACAGACCCCTACGAGCAGTACTTC. This translates into CASSSLRTDPYEQYF.